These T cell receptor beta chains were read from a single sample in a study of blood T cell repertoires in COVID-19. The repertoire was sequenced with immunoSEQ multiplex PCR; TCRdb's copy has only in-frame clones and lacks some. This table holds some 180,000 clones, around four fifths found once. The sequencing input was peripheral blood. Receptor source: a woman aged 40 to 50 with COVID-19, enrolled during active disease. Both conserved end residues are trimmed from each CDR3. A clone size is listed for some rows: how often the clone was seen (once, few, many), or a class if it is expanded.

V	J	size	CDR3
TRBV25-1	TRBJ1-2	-	ASSERGQGIYGYT
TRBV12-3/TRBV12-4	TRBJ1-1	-	ASSLGLRTEAF
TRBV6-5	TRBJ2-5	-	ASSDRGLRETQY
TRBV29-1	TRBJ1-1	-	SVETGEVNTEAF
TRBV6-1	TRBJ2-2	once	ASSVQTGVGTGELF
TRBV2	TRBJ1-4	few	ATKLRDREEKLF
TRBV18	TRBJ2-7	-	ASSPLRDSYYEQY
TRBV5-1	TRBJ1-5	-	ASSLGGVSNQPQH
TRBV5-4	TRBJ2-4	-	ASHEVTKSVQY
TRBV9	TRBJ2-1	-	ASSVGGLVTDEQF
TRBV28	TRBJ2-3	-	ASSLLTSGRVVDTQY
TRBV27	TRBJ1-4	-	ASSPTGSEKLF
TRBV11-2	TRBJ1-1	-	ASTLGPGKNTEAF
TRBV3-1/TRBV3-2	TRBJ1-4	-	ASSPRGPGLGEKLF
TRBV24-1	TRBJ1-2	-	ATSALDSFYGYT
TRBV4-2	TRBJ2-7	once	ASSHIGSYEQY
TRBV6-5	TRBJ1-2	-	ASSYLQGRGYGYT
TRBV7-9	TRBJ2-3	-	ASSLLTVTSTDTQY
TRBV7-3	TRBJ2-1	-	ASSRFSEGSEQF
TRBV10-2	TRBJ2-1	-	VSLGLVGYNEQF
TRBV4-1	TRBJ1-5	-	ASSQPQENQPQH
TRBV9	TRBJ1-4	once	ASSESGSTNEKLF
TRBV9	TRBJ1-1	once	ASSPSGGGYDTEAF
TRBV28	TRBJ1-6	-	ASSDRVGDSPLH
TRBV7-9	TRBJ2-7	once	ASRVAGANPYEQY
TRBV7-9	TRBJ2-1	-	ASTRRSGRTNEQF
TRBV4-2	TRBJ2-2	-	ASSQESSTANTGELF
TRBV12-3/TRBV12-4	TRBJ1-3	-	ASPLRNTIY
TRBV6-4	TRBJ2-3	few	ASSDSTGGGTDTQY
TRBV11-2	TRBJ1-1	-	ASSLGSGQVGTEAF